The 14 T cell receptor beta chains below were found in one sample sequenced in a study of T cell changes during pregnancy in multiple sclerosis. Method: immunoSEQ multiplex PCR; TCRdb's copy keeps in-frame clones and lacks some. Among around 88,000 clones listed, approximately 90% were seen once. Sequenced here: peripheral blood, sampled in the first trimester of pregnancy. The receptors were gathered from a female donor with multiple sclerosis, enrolled in a pregnancy study.

V usage is TRBV7-8 and J usage is TRBJ1-2; D is undetermined. V was shortened by 5 bases and J by 6 bases, with 13 bases between the two germline ends. CDR3 length: 13 residues. The germline CDR1 and CDR2 sequences are SGHVS and FQNEAQ. The CDR3 DNA reads TGTGCCAGCAGCCCTACGAGGGTGGATGGCTACACCTTC. This translates into CASSPTRVDGYTF.

The V and J genes are TRBV11-2 and TRBJ1-5; D is perhaps TRBD1 (5 bases). CDR3 length equals 14 residues. Germline lookup yields CDR1 SGHAT and CDR2 FQNNGV. The V and J ends lost 5 bases and 3 bases respectively, with 11 bases between them. The CDR3 sequence: CASSAGGINQPQHF. The CDR3 DNA sequence: TGTGCCAGCAGCGCCGGGGGAATCAATCAGCCCCAGCATTTT.

V gene TRBV5-8 combines with J gene TRBJ1-1; D might be TRBD1 (5 bases). Trimming removed 4 bases at V and 3 bases at J, with 16 bases between. CDR3 size: 15 residues. Looked up from germline, CDR1 is SGHTS and CDR2 is YDEGEE. CDR3: CASSLGGRMDTEAFF. CDR3 in DNA: TGTGCCAGCAGCCTGGGGGGGAGGATGGACACTGAAGCTTTCTTT.

This clone was observed a few times. The V and J genes are TRBV30 and TRBJ1-2; D call uncertain. This CDR3 has 11 residues. V lost 3 bases, J lost 4 bases, and 6 bases lay in between. Germline-derived CDR1 and CDR2 are GTSNPN and SVGIG (reference sequence). The CDR3 nucleotides read TGTGCCTGGAGCACGGGCTATGGCTACACCTTC. As protein: CAWSTGYGYTF.

This sequence joins TRBV6-4 and TRBJ1-4; TRBD1 matches at 7 bases. Germline-derived CDR1 and CDR2 are MRHNA and SNTAGT. V trimming: 3 bases; J trimming: 5 bases; junction bases outside the gene matches: 12. This CDR3 spans 17 amino acids. The CDR3 spells CASSERRQGWGNEKLFF. As DNA, the CDR3 is TGTGCCAGCAGTGAGCGCCGACAGGGTTGGGGGAATGAAAAACTGTTTTTT.

This chain connects TRBV2 to TRBJ1-5; possible D gene TRBD1, 5 bases. V lost 3 bases, J lost 0 bases, and 21 bases lay in between. CDR3 size: 19 residues. Germline CDR1 is SNHLY and CDR2 is FYNNEI. CDR3 in DNA: TGTGCCAGCAGTGAGTATGGGGCAGGCTGGGGATATAGCAATCAGCCCCAGCATTTT. It yields the protein CASSEYGAGWGYSNQPQHF.

This rearrangement joins TRBV5-1 to TRBJ2-7; D perhaps matches TRBD1 (5 bases). CDR1 SGHRS and CDR2 YFSETQ come from the germline V gene. This CDR3 has 16 amino acids. Trimming removed 0 bases from V and 5 bases from J, with 18 bases in between. This chain's CDR3 is CASSLGSGILLHEQYF. The CDR3 coding sequence is TGCGCCAGCAGCTTGGGATCAGGGATCCTCCTCCACGAGCAGTACTTC.

The V gene is TRBV6-5, the J gene TRBJ2-1; 9 nucleotides align to TRBD2. Germline CDR1 reads MNHEY; CDR2 reads SVGAGI. The length of the CDR3 is 13 residues. Germline trimming cut 6 bases from V and 6 bases from J; bases unmatched to any gene: 3. CDR3 DNA sequence: TGTGCCAGCAGAGGGACTAGCCTCAATGAGCAGTTCTTC. Encoded protein: CASRGTSLNEQFF.

The V gene is TRBV7-3, the J gene TRBJ2-3, with 10 bases that match TRBD2. This CDR3 contains 16 residues. The V segment lost 4 bases and the J segment 3 bases; nucleotides outside the gene matches: 7. The V gene's germline CDR1 is SGHTA and CDR2 FQGTGA. The CDR3 protein is CASSSNAGLATDTQYF. The CDR3 DNA follows: TGTGCCAGCAGCTCAAATGCGGGACTAGCGACAGATACGCAGTATTTT.

The V call is TRBV15, the J call TRBJ2-3, with 10 bases fitting TRBD2. Germline V lookup: CDR1 LNHNV, CDR2 YYDKDF (reference sequence). J gave up 4 bases and V 1 base, and 8 bases lay outside the gene matches. The CDR3 runs 17 residues. CDR3 coding DNA: TGTGCCACCAGCAGAGCGTCGCTAGCGGGGGAGGCAGATACGCAGTATTTT. It yields the protein CATSRASLAGEADTQYF. Variable domain in full (rest from reference TRBV15 and TRBJ2-3): DAMVIQNPRYQVTQFGKPVTLSCSQTLNHNVMYWYQQKSSQAPKLLFHYYDKDFNNEADTPDNFQSRRPNTSFCFLDIRSPGLGDTAMYLCATSRASLAGEADTQYFGPGTRLTVL.

The chain joins TRBV6-4 to TRBJ2-1, with 14 nucleotides matching TRBD2. Germline CDR1 MRHNA, CDR2 SNTAGT. The V gene end was trimmed by 7 bases and the J gene end by 0 bases; junction bases not matched to a gene: 2. The CDR3 has 16 amino acids. The CDR3 DNA sequence: TGTGCCAGCACTGGACTAGCGGGGGGCTCCTACAATGAGCAGTTCTTC. Amino acid sequence: CASTGLAGGSYNEQFF.

In DNA form, the CDR3 reads TGTGCCAGCTCTCTGGAGACAGGGACCACTGAAGCTTTCTTT. It translates to CASSLETGTTEAFF. V is TRBV18 and J is TRBJ1-1, with TRBD1 matching 7 bases. The J segment lost 4 bases and the V segment lost 6 bases, leaving 8 bases of the junction unmatched. This CDR3 has 14 amino acids. In germline, CDR1 is KGHSH, CDR2 LQKENI.

The V and J genes are TRBV5-1 and TRBJ2-2, with 12 bases lining up with TRBD2. Looked up from germline, CDR1 is SGHRS and CDR2 is YFSETQ. There are 15 residues in the CDR3. J lost 6 bases, V lost 0 bases, and 0 bases had no gene match. DNA for the CDR3: TGCGCCAGCAGCTTGGGACTAGCGGGGGCCGGGGAGCTGTTTTTT. Protein sequence: CASSLGLAGAGELFF.

The chain is built from TRBV7-6 and TRBJ1-1; D unclear. Looked up from germline, CDR1 is SGHVS and CDR2 is FNYEAQ. The CDR3 runs to 13 residues. V lost 7 bases, J lost 1 base, and 10 bases lay in between. CDR3 DNA sequence: TGTGCCAGCATAGGACTGAGGAACACTGAAGCTTTCTTT. Translation gives CASIGLRNTEAFF.